This TCR beta chain emerged from a study of CD8 T cells in Susac syndrome. The authors reverse transcribed roughly 0.5 to 1 ug RNA with random hexamers. Coverage of TCR beta CDR3 amplification by immunoSEQ multiplex PCR extended to 54 Vbeta and 13 Jbeta. MiXCR was run by TCRdb on the immunoSEQ multiplex PCR reads, yielding one entry per CDR3 protein. The table has hundreds of thousands of distinct CDR3 sequences, 85% to 90% seen once. CDR3 length: 13 amino acids. Trimming pared 5 bases from V and 6 bases from J, leaving 13 bases between. Germline V CDR1 and CDR2: MNHEY, SMNVEV (reference sequence). CD8+ and CD4+ T cells from blood underwent TCR beta sequencing, which was carried out in a high-throughput format. Those who served as multiple sclerosis controls were treatment-naive patients with stable or active relapsing-remitting disease. FACS was used to enrich TEMRA cells, whereas the CD8+ and CD4+ T cells were obtained by negative isolation.

The receptor was derived from a human donor with multiple sclerosis. The rearrangement uses TRBV27 and TRBJ1-2; TRBD1 is a possible D gene (5 bases). Sequenced: CD8+ T cells from PBMCs. The CDR3 loop is CASSLTGDDGYTF. In nucleotides, the CDR3 is TGTGCCAGCAGTCTCACGGGGGATGATGGCTACACCTTC.